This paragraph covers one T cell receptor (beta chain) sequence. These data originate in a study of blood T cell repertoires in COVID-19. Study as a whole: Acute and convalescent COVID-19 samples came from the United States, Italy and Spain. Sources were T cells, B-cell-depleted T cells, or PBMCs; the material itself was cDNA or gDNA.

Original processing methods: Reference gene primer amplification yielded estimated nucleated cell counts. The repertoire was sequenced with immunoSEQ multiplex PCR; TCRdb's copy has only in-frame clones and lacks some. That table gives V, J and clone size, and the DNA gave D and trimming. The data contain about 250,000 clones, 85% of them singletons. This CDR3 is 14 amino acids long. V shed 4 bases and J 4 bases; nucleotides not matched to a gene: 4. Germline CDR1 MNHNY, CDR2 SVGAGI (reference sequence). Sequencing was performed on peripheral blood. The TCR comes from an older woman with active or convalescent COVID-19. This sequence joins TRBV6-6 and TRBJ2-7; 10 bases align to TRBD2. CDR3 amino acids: CASSSSGGLYEQYF. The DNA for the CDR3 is TGTGCCAGCAGTTCTAGCGGGGGCTTATACGAGCAGTACTTC.